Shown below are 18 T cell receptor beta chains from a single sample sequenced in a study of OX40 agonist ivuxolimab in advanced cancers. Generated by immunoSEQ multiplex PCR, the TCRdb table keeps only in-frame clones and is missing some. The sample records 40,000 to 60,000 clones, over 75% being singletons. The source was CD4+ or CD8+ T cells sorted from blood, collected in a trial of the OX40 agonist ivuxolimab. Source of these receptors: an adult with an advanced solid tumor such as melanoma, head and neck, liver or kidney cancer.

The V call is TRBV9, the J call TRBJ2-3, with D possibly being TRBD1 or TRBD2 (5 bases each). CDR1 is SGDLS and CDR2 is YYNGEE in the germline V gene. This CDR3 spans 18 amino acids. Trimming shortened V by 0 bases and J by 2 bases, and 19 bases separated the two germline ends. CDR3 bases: TGTGCCAGCAGCGTAGCCGCCCAGGGACGGGGCCCCACAGATACGCAGTATTTT. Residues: CASSVAAQGRGPTDTQYF. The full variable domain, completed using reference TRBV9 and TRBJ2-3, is DSGVTQTPKHLITATGQRVTLRCSPRSGDLSVYWYQQSLDQGLQFLIQYYNGEERAKGNILERFSAQQFPDLHSELNLSSLELGDSALYFCASSVAAQGRGPTDTQYFGPGTRLTVL.

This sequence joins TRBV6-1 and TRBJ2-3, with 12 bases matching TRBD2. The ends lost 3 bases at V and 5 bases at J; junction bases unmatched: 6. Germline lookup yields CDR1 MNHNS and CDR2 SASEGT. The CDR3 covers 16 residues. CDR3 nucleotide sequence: TGTGCCAGCAGTGATCTAGCGGGGGGGCCAGTAGATACGCAGTATTTT. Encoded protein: CASSDLAGGPVDTQYF.

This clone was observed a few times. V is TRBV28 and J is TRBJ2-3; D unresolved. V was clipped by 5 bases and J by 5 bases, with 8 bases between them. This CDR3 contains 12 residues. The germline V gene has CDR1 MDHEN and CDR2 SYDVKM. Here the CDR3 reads CASSGSKDTQYF. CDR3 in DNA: TGTGCCAGCAGTGGGTCTAAAGATACGCAGTATTTT.

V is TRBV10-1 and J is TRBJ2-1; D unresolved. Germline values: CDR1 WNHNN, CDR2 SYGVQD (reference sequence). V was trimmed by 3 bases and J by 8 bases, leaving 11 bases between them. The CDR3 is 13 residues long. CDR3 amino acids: CASSDYLGHEQFF. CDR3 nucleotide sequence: TGCGCCAGCAGTGACTACTTGGGCCATGAGCAGTTCTTC.

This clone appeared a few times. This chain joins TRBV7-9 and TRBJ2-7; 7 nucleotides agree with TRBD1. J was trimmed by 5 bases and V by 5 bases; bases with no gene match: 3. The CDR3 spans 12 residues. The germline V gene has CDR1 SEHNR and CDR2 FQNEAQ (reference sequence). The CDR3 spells CASSPTGDEQYF. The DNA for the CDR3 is TGTGCCAGCAGCCCCACAGGGGACGAGCAGTACTTC.

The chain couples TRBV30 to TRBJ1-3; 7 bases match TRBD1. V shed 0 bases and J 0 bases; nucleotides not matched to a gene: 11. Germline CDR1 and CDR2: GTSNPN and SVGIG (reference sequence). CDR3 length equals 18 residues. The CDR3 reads CAWSVILRTGRSGNTIYF. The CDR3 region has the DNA TGTGCCTGGAGTGTAATTCTGAGGACAGGCCGCTCTGGAAACACCATATATTTT.

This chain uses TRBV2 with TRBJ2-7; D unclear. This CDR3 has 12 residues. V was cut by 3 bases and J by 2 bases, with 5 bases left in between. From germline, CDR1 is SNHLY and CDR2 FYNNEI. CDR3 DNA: TGTGCCAGCAGTGAGAGTACCTACGAGCAGTACTTC. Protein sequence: CASSESTYEQYF.

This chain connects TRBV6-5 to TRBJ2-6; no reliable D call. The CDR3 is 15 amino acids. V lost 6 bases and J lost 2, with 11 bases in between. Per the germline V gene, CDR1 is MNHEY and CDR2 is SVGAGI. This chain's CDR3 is CASSIKGTGANVLTF. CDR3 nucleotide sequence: TGTGCCAGCAGCATAAAGGGAACTGGGGCCAACGTCCTGACTTTC.

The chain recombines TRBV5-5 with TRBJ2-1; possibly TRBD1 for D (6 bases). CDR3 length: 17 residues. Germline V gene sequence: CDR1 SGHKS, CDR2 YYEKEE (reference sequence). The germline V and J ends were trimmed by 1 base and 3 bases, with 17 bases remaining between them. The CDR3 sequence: CASSLWVTGRLYNEQFF. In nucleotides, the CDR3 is TGTGCCAGCAGCTTGTGGGTAACAGGGCGGCTCTACAATGAGCAGTTCTTC.

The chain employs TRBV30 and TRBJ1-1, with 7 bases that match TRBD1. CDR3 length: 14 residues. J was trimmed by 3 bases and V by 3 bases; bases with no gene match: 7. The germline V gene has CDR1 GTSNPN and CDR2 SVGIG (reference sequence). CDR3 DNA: TGTGCCTGGAGACTAGGGACAGCGTACACTGAAGCTTTCTTT. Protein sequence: CAWRLGTAYTEAFF.

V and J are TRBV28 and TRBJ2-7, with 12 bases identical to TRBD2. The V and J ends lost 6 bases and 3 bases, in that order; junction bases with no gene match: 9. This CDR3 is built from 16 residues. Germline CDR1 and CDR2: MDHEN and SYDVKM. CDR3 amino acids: CASSETTSGRLYEQYF. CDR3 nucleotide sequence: TGTGCCAGCAGCGAAACCACTAGCGGGAGGCTCTACGAGCAGTACTTC.

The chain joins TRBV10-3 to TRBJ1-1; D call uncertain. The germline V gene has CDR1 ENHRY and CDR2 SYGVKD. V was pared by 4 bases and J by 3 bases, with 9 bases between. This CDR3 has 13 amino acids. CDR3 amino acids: CAISVAVDTEAFF. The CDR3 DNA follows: TGTGCCATCAGTGTGGCAGTTGACACTGAAGCTTTCTTT.

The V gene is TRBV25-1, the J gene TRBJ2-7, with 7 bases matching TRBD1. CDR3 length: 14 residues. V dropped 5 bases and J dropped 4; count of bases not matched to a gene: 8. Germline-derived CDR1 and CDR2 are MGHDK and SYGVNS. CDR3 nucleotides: TGTGCCAGCAGTACCCGACAGGGTAGGTACGAGCAGTACTTC. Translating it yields CASSTRQGRYEQYF.

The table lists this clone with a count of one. The CDR3 DNA reads as TGTGCCAGTAGTATAGGACTTCTATCCACAGATACGCAGTATTTT. This gives the protein CASSIGLLSTDTQYF. This sequence joins TRBV19 and TRBJ2-3; D is unresolved. The CDR3 sequence is 15 residues long. CDR1 and CDR2 (germline): LNHDA, SQIVND (reference sequence). V gave up 1 base and J gave up 2 bases, with 10 bases separating them.

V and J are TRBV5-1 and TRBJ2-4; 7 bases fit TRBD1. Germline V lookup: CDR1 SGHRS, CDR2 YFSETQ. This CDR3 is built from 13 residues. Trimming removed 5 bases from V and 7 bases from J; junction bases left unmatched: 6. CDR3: CASRRDSRNIQYF. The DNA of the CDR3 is TGCGCCAGCAGGAGGGACAGTAGGAACATTCAGTACTTC.

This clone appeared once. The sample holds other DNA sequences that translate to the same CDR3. CDR3 nucleotide sequence: TGTGCCAGTAGTCCGGGACTAGCGGGGGGGAGCAACACCGGGGAGCTGTTTTTT. Protein: CASSPGLAGGSNTGELFF. The chain links TRBV19 to TRBJ2-2; the match to TRBD2 covers 16 bases. Germline values: CDR1 LNHDA, CDR2 SQIVND (reference sequence). The CDR3 contains 18 residues. After removal of 5 bases from V and 2 bases from J, the junction contained 5 bases not matched to a gene.

CDR3: CAWSVRPGIPYEQYF. The CDR3 nucleotides are TGTGCCTGGAGTGTACGGCCAGGGATTCCCTACGAGCAGTACTTC. V usage is TRBV30 and J usage is TRBJ2-7, with D perhaps TRBD1 (5 bases). CDR1 GTSNPN and CDR2 SVGIG come from the germline V gene (reference sequence). This CDR3 spans 15 amino acids. Trimming cost V 0 bases and J 2 bases, with 14 bases left between them.

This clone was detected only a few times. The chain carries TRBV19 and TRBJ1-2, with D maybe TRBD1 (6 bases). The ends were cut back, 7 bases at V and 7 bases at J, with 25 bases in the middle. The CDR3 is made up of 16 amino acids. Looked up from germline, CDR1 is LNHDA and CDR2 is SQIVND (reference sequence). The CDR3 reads CASTTLTAGGSSGYTF. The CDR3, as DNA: TGTGCCAGTACTACCCTGACCGCGGGGGGCTCTTCTGGCTACACCTTC.